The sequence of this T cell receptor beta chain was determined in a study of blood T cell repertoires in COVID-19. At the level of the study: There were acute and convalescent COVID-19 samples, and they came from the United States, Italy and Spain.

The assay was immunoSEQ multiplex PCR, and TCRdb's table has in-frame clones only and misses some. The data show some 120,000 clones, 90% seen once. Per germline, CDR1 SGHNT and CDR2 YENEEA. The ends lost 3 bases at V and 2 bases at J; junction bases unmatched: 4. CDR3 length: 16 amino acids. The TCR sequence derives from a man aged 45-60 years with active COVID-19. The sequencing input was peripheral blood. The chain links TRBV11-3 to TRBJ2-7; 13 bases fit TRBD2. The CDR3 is CASSLVTSGRPYEQYV. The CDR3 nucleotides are TGTGCCAGCAGCTTGGTGACTAGCGGGAGGCCCTACGAGCAGTACGTC.